Each of the 5 T cell receptor beta chains below was sequenced from the same sample in a study of blood T cells in healthy people across ages. Through a sample-barcoded 5' primer and a J-beta primer mix, a second PCR was run for roughly 7 to 11 cycles. Each CDR3 protein is one row after TCRdb ran MiXCR on the 5' RACE reads. The data show 780,000 or so distinct CDR3 sequences, with 25% seen just once and roughly 3.5% held by the top ten. The same sample was also used in a study of T cells of mothers and their children.

Input material: blood. The receptors originated from a boy under 18 in good health.

The chain recombines TRBV24-1 with TRBJ2-7; 12 bases fit TRBD1. Germline CDR1 is KGHDR and CDR2 is SFDVKD. Unmatched junction bases numbered 9, after V lost 4 bases and J lost 3 bases. This CDR3 comprises 17 residues. The CDR3 is CATSDRGTGGRFYEQYF. In DNA form, the CDR3 reads TGTGCCACCAGTGACCGAGGGACAGGGGGCCGGTTCTACGAGCAGTACTTC.

The chain recombines TRBV29-1 with TRBJ2-5; D not resolved. The DNA end is a closer match to TRBJ2-7, so the J assignment may be wrong. This CDR3 spans 14 amino acids. Germline CDR1 and CDR2: SQVTM and ANQGSEA. CDR3 coding DNA: TGCAGCGTTGTGTTGTCTGGGGTAATGAACGAGCAGTACTTC. Protein product: CSVVLSGVMNEQYF.

This chain uses TRBV12-3 or TRBV12-4 with TRBJ2-1; 8 nucleotides match TRBD2. The V and J ends lost 8 bases and 4 bases, in that order; junction bases with no gene match: 22. This CDR3 is built from 19 residues. Here the CDR3 DNA reads TGTGCCAGCGCCCGTAAATTGAAGCAACTAACTAGCGGTTACAATGAGCAGTTCTTC. Its translation: CASARKLKQLTSGYNEQFF.

The chain's CDR3 is CSARDRDRGPETQYF. The CDR3, as DNA: TGCAGTGCTAGAGATAGGGACAGGGGGCCTGAGACCCAGTACTTC. This sequence joins TRBV20-1 and TRBJ2-5, with 12 bases lining up with TRBD1. CDR1 is DFQATT and CDR2 is SNEGSKA in the germline V gene (reference sequence). There are 15 residues in the CDR3. The junction had 4 bases not matched to a gene; V was cut back by 0 bases and J by 5 bases.

This clonotype was seen a handful of times. CDR3 nucleotide sequence: TGTGCCACCAGCAGGAGACCGGGCGAGGGAGAGACCCAGTACTTC. This sequence encodes CATSRRPGEGETQYF. V gene TRBV15 combines with J gene TRBJ2-5; maybe TRBD2 (5 bases). Trimming shortened V by 3 bases and J by 4 bases, and 15 bases separated the two germline ends. CDR1 is LNHNV and CDR2 is YYDKDF in the germline V gene (reference sequence). The CDR3 covers 15 residues.